Described below is a single T cell receptor beta chain sequence and its context. Antigen: not known. The data were obtained in a study of T cell responses to AZD1222 COVID-19 vaccine. Whole-study results and caveats: Baseline serostatus was positive in only six AZD1222 recipients. CD4 TCRs covered the whole spike, strongest at regions 160-218 and 743-854.

V was pared by 5 bases and J by 11 bases, with 10 bases of the junction left unmatched. There are 14 residues in the CDR3. Germline loops: CDR1 MNHEY, CDR2 SMNVEV (reference sequence). TCRdb keeps only in-frame clones here, not all; method: immunoSEQ multiplex PCR. The data show roughly 130,000 clones, 88% seen once. The rearrangement links TRBV27 to TRBJ1-4; 8 bases are shared with TRBD1. This receptor was obtained from an adult in good health. Sequencing used peripheral blood, obtained on day 0 of MenACWY control vaccination. This CDR3 reads CASSPLQGGGKLFF. The CDR3 region has the DNA TGTGCCAGCAGTCCATTACAGGGGGGAGGTAAACTGTTTTTT.